These 3 T cell receptor beta chains originate from one sample sequenced in a study of CD8+ T cells in alopecia areata. After isolation, RNA underwent reverse transcription to generate cDNA as the sequencing template. Profiled with immunoSEQ multiplex PCR; TCRdb holds only in-frame clones, not every one. Among some 200,000 clones listed, 45% to 70% were seen once. The specimen was CD8+ T cells sorted from blood. The receptors shown here come from a human donor in good health.

The rearrangement links TRBV7-8 to TRBJ2-3; 7 nucleotides agree with TRBD2. The CDR3 is 15 amino acids. CDR1 and CDR2 (germline): SGHVS, FQNEAQ. Trimming at V came to 3 bases and at J to 2 bases, leaving 5 bases not matched to a gene. In DNA form, the CDR3 reads TGTGCCAGCAGCTTGACTAGCCTTATCACAGATACGCAGTATTTT. Its translation: CASSLTSLITDTQYF.

This chain joins TRBV5-1 and TRBJ1-2; no reliable D call. CDR3 size: 14 residues. Per germline, CDR1 SGHRS and CDR2 YFSETQ. The germline V and J ends were trimmed by 1 base and 2 bases, with 9 bases remaining between them. CDR3 sequence (DNA): TGCGCCAGCAGCTTGCCAACAGCAAACTATGGCTACACCTTC. Translating gives CASSLPTANYGYTF.

The chain has TRBV7-2 and TRBJ1-1, with D unresolved. V lost 1 base and J lost 1, with 10 bases in between. This CDR3 comprises 15 residues. Germline V gene sequence: CDR1 SGHTA, CDR2 FQGNSA. The CDR3 DNA reads as TGTGCCAGCAGCTTAGTGGGGAATGCGAACACTGAAGCTTTCTTT. This encodes CASSLVGNANTEAFF.